The rows below give T cell receptor beta chains drawn from one sample of a study of CD8 T cells in Susac syndrome. TCRdb called the immunoSEQ multiplex PCR reads again in MiXCR, with one record for every CDR3 protein. The sample contains about 80,000 distinct CDR3 sequences, about 91% of which appear only once. The sequencing input was CD8+ T cells from PBMCs. Source of these receptors: a human donor with multiple sclerosis. Each CDR3 is given with its conserved first and last residue. A D gene is named only where the DNA matches it firmly. Clone sizes are given selectively: once, few, many, or a class where the clone is expanded.

size: once
J: TRBJ2-1
D: TRBD2
V: TRBV9
CDR3: CASSVESTSGSYNEQFF
DNA: TGTGCCAGCAGCGTAGAAAGTACTAGCGGGAGTTACAATGAGCAGTTCTTC

size: -
J: TRBJ2-7
D: -
V: TRBV5-6
CDR3: CASSYGTTYEQYF
DNA: TGTGCCAGCAGCTACGGGACCACCTACGAGCAGTACTTC

size: -
J: TRBJ2-7
D: -
V: TRBV6-5
CDR3: CASSYGNLASSYEQYF
DNA: TGTGCCAGCAGTTACGGCAACCTAGCGAGCTCCTACGAGCAGTACTTC

size: -
J: TRBJ2-4
D: -
V: TRBV16
CDR3: CASSQFYETVGKNIQYF
DNA: TGTGCCAGCAGCCAATTTTACGAGACAGTGGGCAAAAACATTCAGTACTTC

size: -
J: TRBJ1-5
D: -
V: TRBV12-3/TRBV12-4
CDR3: CASSLASDYRGLPQHF
DNA: TGTGCCAGCAGTTTAGCGTCCGATTACCGAGGATTGCCCCAGCATTTT

size: -
J: TRBJ1-5
D: -
V: TRBV9
CDR3: CASSAGSLSNQPQHF
DNA: TGTGCCAGCAGCGCTGGATCCCTAAGCAATCAGCCCCAGCATTTT

size: -
J: TRBJ2-5
D: TRBD2
V: TRBV4-2
CDR3: CASSQTSGGNQETQYF
DNA: TGTGCCAGCAGCCAAACTAGCGGGGGCAACCAAGAGACCCAGTACTTC

size: -
J: TRBJ1-4
D: -
V: TRBV21-1
CDR3: CASSTPGTARNEKLFF
DNA: TGTGCCAGCAGCACGCCGGGGACGGCCCGTAATGAAAAACTGTTTTTT

size: -
J: TRBJ1-1
D: -
V: TRBV10-3
CDR3: CATTRAGNTEAFF
DNA: TGTGCCACCACTCGCGCAGGGAACACTGAAGCTTTCTTT

size: -
J: TRBJ2-7
D: -
V: TRBV7-2
CDR3: CASSLHYEQYF
DNA: TGTGCCAGCAGCCTACACTACGAGCAGTACTTC

size: -
J: TRBJ2-1
D: TRBD2
V: TRBV10-3
CDR3: CAIRGTSDYNEQFF
DNA: TGTGCCATCAGGGGGACTAGCGACTACAATGAGCAGTTCTTC

size: -
J: TRBJ1-5
D: -
V: TRBV6-2/TRBV6-3
CDR3: CASSYSMDSNQPQHF
DNA: TGTGCCAGCAGTTACTCGATGGATAGCAATCAGCCCCAGCATTTT

size: -
J: TRBJ2-7
D: -
V: TRBV4-3
CDR3: CASSQDSFGSYEQYF
DNA: TGCGCCAGCAGCCAAGATAGTTTCGGCTCCTACGAGCAGTACTTC

size: -
J: TRBJ1-1
D: -
V: TRBV9
CDR3: CASSVDGRPLRNAEAFF
DNA: TGTGCCAGCAGCGTAGATGGCAGGCCACTACGGAACGCTGAAGCTTTCTTT

size: -
J: TRBJ1-5
D: -
V: TRBV9
CDR3: CASRNPRGRPAPNQPQHF
DNA: TGTGCCAGCAGGAACCCTCGGGGCAGACCGGCTCCCAATCAGCCCCAGCATTTT

size: -
J: TRBJ2-1
D: -
V: TRBV6-4
CDR3: CASSESAPSSYNEQFF
DNA: TGTGCCAGCAGTGAATCCGCTCCTAGCTCCTACAATGAGCAGTTCTTC

size: -
J: TRBJ2-7
D: TRBD2
V: TRBV27
CDR3: CASSFYPSGAYEQYF
DNA: TGTGCCAGCAGTTTTTATCCTAGCGGGGCATACGAGCAGTACTTC

size: once
J: TRBJ2-1
D: TRBD2
V: TRBV5-4
CDR3: CASSFSGRSDNEQFF
DNA: TGTGCCAGCAGCTTTAGCGGGAGGAGTGACAATGAGCAGTTCTTC

size: -
J: TRBJ2-6
D: -
V: TRBV28
CDR3: CASSIGVSGANVLTF
DNA: TGTGCCAGCAGTATAGGAGTATCTGGGGCCAACGTCCTGACTTTC

size: -
J: TRBJ1-5
D: -
V: TRBV6-1
CDR3: CASGQPQHF
DNA: TGTGCCAGCGGTCAGCCCCAGCATTTT

size: -
J: TRBJ1-5
D: -
V: TRBV2
CDR3: CASTGWSNQPQHF
DNA: TGTGCCAGCACGGGTTGGAGCAATCAGCCCCAGCATTTT

size: -
J: TRBJ2-2
D: TRBD1
V: TRBV20-1
CDR3: CSARNGMTGGEELFF
DNA: TGCAGTGCTAGAAACGGGATGACAGGGGGCGAGGAGCTGTTTTTT

size: -
J: TRBJ2-1
D: -
V: TRBV7-9
CDR3: CASSSGGGPYNEQFF
DNA: TGTGCCAGCAGCTCCGGCGGGGGCCCTTACAATGAGCAGTTCTTC

size: -
J: TRBJ2-3
D: TRBD2
V: TRBV10-3
CDR3: CAISEGAGGTDTQYF
DNA: TGTGCCATCAGTGAGGGCGCGGGAGGCACAGATACGCAGTATTTT

size: -
J: TRBJ2-1
D: -
V: TRBV2
CDR3: CASSIGLTIPYNEQFF
DNA: TGTGCCAGCAGCATCGGACTGACGATACCCTACAATGAGCAGTTCTTC

size: -
J: TRBJ2-4
D: -
V: TRBV2
CDR3: CASRRDGGSMNIQYF
DNA: TGTGCCAGCAGGCGGGACGGTGGATCAATGAACATTCAGTACTTC

size: -
J: TRBJ2-7
D: -
V: TRBV25-1
CDR3: CASSDEGYEQYF
DNA: TGTGCCAGCAGTGACGAGGGGTACGAGCAGTACTTC

size: -
J: TRBJ2-5
D: TRBD2
V: TRBV30
CDR3: CAWDLMRGGLGTQYF
DNA: TGTGCCTGGGACTTAATGCGGGGGGGCCTGGGGACCCAGTACTTC

size: -
J: TRBJ2-3
D: -
V: TRBV29-1
CDR3: CSVVPGTVSTDTQYF
DNA: TGCAGCGTTGTGCCCGGGACGGTGAGCACAGATACGCAGTATTTT

size: -
J: TRBJ1-6
D: -
V: TRBV6-5
CDR3: CASSYSTGNSPLHF
DNA: TGTGCCAGCAGTTACAGTACCGGGAATTCACCCCTCCACTTT

size: -
J: TRBJ2-7
D: -
V: TRBV6-5
CDR3: CASSYTGGGTYEQYF
DNA: TGTGCCAGCAGTTACACAGGGGGGGGGACCTACGAGCAGTACTTC

size: -
J: TRBJ2-1
D: -
V: TRBV9
CDR3: CASSVVGEWGWNEQFF
DNA: TGTGCCAGCAGCGTAGTCGGGGAGTGGGGGTGGAATGAGCAGTTCTTC

size: -
J: TRBJ1-1
D: TRBD1
V: TRBV28
CDR3: CASSAWTGGLDEAFF
DNA: TGTGCCAGCAGTGCCTGGACAGGGGGCTTGGATGAAGCTTTCTTT

size: -
J: TRBJ2-3
D: TRBD1
V: TRBV6-5
CDR3: CASSYPEGQEYHDTQYF
DNA: TGTGCCAGCAGTTACCCAGAGGGACAGGAATACCACGATACGCAGTATTTT

size: -
J: TRBJ2-2
D: -
V: TRBV27
CDR3: CASSFLDTGELFF
DNA: TGTGCCAGCAGTTTCTTGGACACCGGGGAGCTGTTTTTT

size: few
J: TRBJ2-7
D: TRBD2
V: TRBV19
CDR3: CASSTRLAGNEQYF
DNA: TGTGCCAGTAGTACCCGACTAGCGGGAAACGAGCAGTACTTC

size: once
J: TRBJ2-1
D: -
V: TRBV5-1
CDR3: CASSSGRRSSYNEQFF
DNA: TGCGCCAGCAGTTCCGGACGGAGAAGCTCCTACAATGAGCAGTTCTTC

size: -
J: TRBJ1-5
D: -
V: TRBV20-1
CDR3: CSASEGRSGQPQHF
DNA: TGCAGTGCTAGCGAAGGACGGTCCGGCCAGCCCCAGCATTTT

size: -
J: TRBJ2-1
D: -
V: TRBV30
CDR3: CAWSVAGGQFF
DNA: TGTGCCTGGAGTGTAGCCGGAGGGCAGTTCTTC

size: -
J: TRBJ1-5
D: -
V: TRBV25-1
CDR3: CASSEGGNQPQHF
DNA: TGTGCCAGCAGTGAGGGCGGCAATCAGCCCCAGCATTTT

size: -
J: TRBJ2-1
D: TRBD2
V: TRBV9
CDR3: CASSEGLAGVDEQFF
DNA: TGTGCCAGCAGCGAGGGACTAGCGGGAGTTGATGAGCAGTTCTTC

size: -
J: TRBJ1-2
D: -
V: TRBV9
CDR3: CASSVGDGLGYGYTF
DNA: TGTGCCAGCAGCGTAGGGGACGGCCTTGGCTATGGCTACACCTTC

size: -
J: TRBJ2-1
D: -
V: TRBV5-6
CDR3: CASSLEDNEQFF
DNA: TGTGCCAGCAGCTTGGAGGACAATGAGCAGTTCTTC

size: -
J: TRBJ2-1
D: TRBD1
V: TRBV5-1
CDR3: CASSFYRDSLNEQFF
DNA: TGCGCCAGCAGCTTTTACCGGGACAGCCTCAATGAGCAGTTCTTC

size: -
J: TRBJ2-3
D: -
V: TRBV4-3
CDR3: CASSQDAYRGTDTQYF
DNA: TGCGCCAGCAGCCAAGATGCCTACAGAGGCACAGATACGCAGTATTTT

size: -
J: TRBJ2-3
D: TRBD2
V: TRBV6-2/TRBV6-3
CDR3: CASLLGGAADTQYF
DNA: TGTGCCAGTCTCCTCGGGGGGGCGGCAGATACGCAGTATTTT

size: -
J: TRBJ2-4
D: -
V: TRBV5-6
CDR3: CASQSAGRAKNIQYF
DNA: TGTGCCAGCCAGAGTGCAGGGAGAGCCAAAAACATTCAGTACTTC

size: -
J: TRBJ2-7
D: -
V: TRBV2
CDR3: CASSGVDLSYEQYF
DNA: TGTGCCAGCAGTGGAGTCGACCTCTCCTACGAGCAGTACTTC